This TCR beta chain is from a study of CD8 T cell repertoires and HIV-1 epitope variants. Study-level background: Epitopes were three Gag families plus Nef HW9 and YT9. Separate from the cultures, 1M uncultured T cells served as baseline.

Using immunoSEQ multiplex PCR, the repertoire was profiled, and TCRdb retains in-frame clones only, with some absent. Of about 4,800 clones in the sample, about 66% were seen once. About this clone itself: Its antigen is not known.

Germline V CDR1 and CDR2: SGHDN, FVKESK. This CDR3 has 16 residues. After removal of 4 bases from V and 12 bases from J, the junction contained 13 bases not matched to a gene. This receptor was taken from a male donor with HIV. Material for sequencing was cultured CD8+ T cells derived from PBMCs. The chain couples TRBV14 to TRBJ2-1; 12 bases line up with TRBD2. The CDR3 DNA reads as TGTGCCAGCAGCCCGGGACTAGCGGGCCTATTACGTGGGCAGTTCTTC. Protein sequence: CASSPGLAGLLRGQFF. The full variable domain, with the rest looked up from reference TRBV14 and TRBJ2-1, is EAGVTQFPSHSVIEKGQTVTLRCDPISGHDNLYWYRRVMGKEIKFLLHFVKESKQDESGMPNNRFLAERTGGTYSTLKVQPAELEDSGVYFCASSPGLAGLLRGQFFGPGTRLTVL.